The 4 T cell receptor beta chains reported below all come from one sample, sequenced in a study of shared clonotypes between healthy human individuals. Method: immunoSEQ multiplex PCR; TCRdb's copy keeps in-frame clones and lacks some. The table includes roughly 2.2 million clones, just over 90% detected once. Sequenced material: naive CD4+ T cells from PBMCs. Sample subset: CD45RA+ positively selected. The receptor source for this set is a man younger than 35 in good health. Some clones in this sample may be carry-over from other donors' samples.

The rearrangement joins TRBV18 to TRBJ2-1, with TRBD2 matching 8 bases. This CDR3 is 18 amino acids long. J was trimmed by 0 bases and V by 2 bases; bases with no gene match: 9. The V gene's germline CDR1 is KGHSH and CDR2 LQKENI. The CDR3 is CASSPVSLAGTSYNEQFF. The DNA for the CDR3 is TGTGCCAGCTCACCAGTCAGTTTAGCGGGGACCTCCTACAATGAGCAGTTCTTC.

This chain uses TRBV5-4 with TRBJ2-1; 14 bases line up with TRBD2. With 4 bases clipped from V and 5 bases from J, the junction kept 5 bases outside the gene matches. CDR3 length: 16 residues. The germline V gene has CDR1 SGHNT and CDR2 YYREEE (reference sequence). CDR3 nucleotide sequence: TGTGCCAGCAGCCCGGGGGGACTAGCGGGAGACAATGAGCAGTTCTTC. Residues: CASSPGGLAGDNEQFF.

This clone was detected only a few times. The chain carries TRBV28 and TRBJ1-4; possible D gene TRBD1, 5 bases. Trimming shortened V by 5 bases and J by 4 bases, and 14 bases separated the two germline ends. The CDR3 totals 15 residues. Per the germline V gene, CDR1 is MDHEN and CDR2 is SYDVKM. This chain's CDR3 is CASSRLQEYNEKLFF. The CDR3 coding sequence is TGTGCCAGCAGTCGATTACAGGAATATAATGAAAAACTGTTTTTT. The whole variable domain, filled in from reference TRBV28 and TRBJ1-4, reads DVKVTQSSRYLVKRTGEKVFLECVQDMDHENMFWYRQDPGLGLRLIYFSYDVKMKEKGDIPEGYSVSREKKERFSLILESASTNQTSMYLCASSRLQEYNEKLFFGSGTQLSVL.

The V and J genes are TRBV28 and TRBJ2-5; TRBD1 is a possible D gene (5 bases). The CDR3 is made up of 11 amino acids. Germline CDR1 is MDHEN and CDR2 is SYDVKM. The V and J ends lost 9 bases and 1 base respectively, with 6 bases between them. Here the CDR3 DNA reads TGTGCCAGTGACAGCCAAGAGACCCAGTACTTC. It specifies CASDSQETQYF.